The T cell receptor beta chain under discussion was sequenced for a study of blood T cell repertoires in COVID-19. Method: immunoSEQ multiplex PCR; TCRdb's copy keeps in-frame clones and lacks some. The sample consists of roughly 30,000 clones, about 93% of them appearing once. CDR3 length equals 13 residues. Germline-derived CDR1 and CDR2 are MGHRA and YSYEKL. The trim removed 3 bases at V and 6 bases at J, leaving 3 bases unmatched. The source material was peripheral blood. The chain employs TRBV4-1 and TRBJ2-7, with 9 bases lining up with TRBD1. The receptor comes from a human donor in a cohort sampled during active COVID-19. This CDR3 reads CASSQRTGVEQYF. The CDR3 coding sequence is TGCGCCAGCAGCCAGAGGACAGGGGTCGAGCAGTACTTC.